This entry features one T cell receptor beta chain sequence. Its antigen is currently unknown. The library targeted TCRbeta and was prepared with unique molecular identifiers. TCRdb ran MiXCR on the PCR reads and lists one entry per CDR3 protein. The sample holds about 980,000 distinct CDR3 sequences, about 30% seen once. Germline loops: CDR1 MNHEY, CDR2 SVGAGI. The CDR3 extends over 13 amino acids. V was trimmed by 2 bases and J by 2 bases, leaving 6 bases between them. The data stem from a study of T-cell reconstitution after alpha-beta-depleted transplantation in children. Study-level results: Most T-cell counts and diversity one year after the transplant came from T cells that were newly produced.

The chain carries TRBV6-5 and TRBJ1-1; no clear D gene. This sequence originates from a boy in the first two years of life who had a stem cell transplant for SCID, so the T cells may come from the graft donor. The material was PBMCs, mostly from graft donor cells, obtained 360 days after TCRalphabeta/CD19-depleted stem cell transplant. The CDR3 reads CASSYRPNTEAFF. The CDR3 region has the DNA TGTGCCAGCAGTTACCGACCCAACACTGAAGCTTTCTTT.